The 23 T cell receptor beta chains listed next were all sequenced from one sample in a study of beta chain features in type 1 diabetes. Every isolated RNA sample was fully reverse transcribed, so sequencing captured expressed TCRB transcripts. Profiled with immunoSEQ multiplex PCR; TCRdb holds only in-frame clones, not every one. The sample has about 410,000 clones; approximately 13% are singletons. The sample consisted of naive CD4+ T cells from blood. The receptors originated from a man younger than 45 in good health.

This chain connects TRBV29-1 to TRBJ2-2; weak D call: TRBD1 (5 bases). The germline V gene has CDR1 SQVTM and CDR2 ANQGSEA. Deletions cut 6 bases from V and 6 bases from J, with 11 bases between. The CDR3 spans 12 residues. The CDR3 protein is CSVALGAGELFF. Here the CDR3 DNA reads TGCAGCGTCGCCTTAGGGGCCGGGGAGCTGTTTTTT.

This clone turned up a few times. The chain links TRBV2 to TRBJ1-1; maybe TRBD1 (5 bases). CDR1 SNHLY and CDR2 FYNNEI come from the germline V gene. Trimming shortened V by 6 bases and J by 0 bases, and 8 bases separated the two germline ends. The CDR3 totals 13 residues. CDR3 loop: CASRGELNTEAFF. CDR3 DNA: TGTGCCAGCAGGGGGGAGCTGAACACTGAAGCTTTCTTT.

This clone was counted a few times. The chain recombines TRBV30 with TRBJ2-3; D gene ambiguous. The CDR3 spans 13 residues. CDR1 and CDR2 from the germline V gene are GTSNPN and SVGIG (reference sequence). V dropped 0 bases and J dropped 0 bases, with 4 bases sitting between them. The CDR3, as DNA: TGTGCCTGGAGTGTATCTAGCACAGATACGCAGTATTTT. Its protein product is CAWSVSSTDTQYF.

The DNA of the CDR3 is TGTGCCTGGAGGAATCAGGGTGGAGAGACCCAGTACTTC. Amino acids: CAWRNQGGETQYF. The gene calls are TRBV30 and TRBJ2-5; a possible D gene is TRBD1 (5 bases). Germline V CDR1 and CDR2: GTSNPN, SVGIG (reference sequence). V shed 3 bases and J shed 4 bases, with 12 bases lying between them. The CDR3 extends over 13 amino acids.

The sample holds a few counts of this clone. This rearrangement joins TRBV7-9 to TRBJ1-2, with D unclear. Germline V lookup: CDR1 SEHNR, CDR2 FQNEAQ (reference sequence). CDR3 size: 13 residues. Trimming took 6 bases from V and 8 from J, leaving 16 bases between them. CDR3 residues: CASRWALLEGYTF. The CDR3 region has the DNA TGTGCCAGCAGATGGGCCCTCCTTGAGGGCTACACCTTC. Combining the CDR3 with reference TRBV7-9 and TRBJ1-2 gives the whole variable domain DTGVSQNPRHKITKRGQNVTFRCDPISEHNRLYWYRQTLGQGPEFLTYFQNEAQLEKSRLLSDRFSAERPKGSFSTLEIQRTEQGDSAMYLCASRWALLEGYTFGSGTRLTVV.

In this sample, this clone turned up a few times. In the same sample, other DNA sequences code for this CDR3. This chain links TRBV6-5 with TRBJ2-3; weak D call: TRBD2 (6 bases). The CDR3 sequence is 15 residues long. Germline values: CDR1 MNHEY, CDR2 SVGAGI. V lost 0 bases to trimming and J lost 0 bases, with 7 bases between them. The CDR3 bases are TGTGCCAGCAGTTACTCTAGCGGTAGCACAGATACGCAGTATTTT. As protein: CASSYSSGSTDTQYF.

This clone has a count of ten or more. The gene calls are TRBV29-1 and TRBJ1-2; D might be TRBD1 (5 bases). CDR3 size: 10 residues. Trimming stripped 4 bases from V and 8 bases from J, with 8 bases between. Germline assignment: CDR1 SQVTM and CDR2 ANQGSEA. DNA of the CDR3: TGCAGCGTTGTAAGGGACGGCTACACCTTC. It encodes CSVVRDGYTF.

Details on this clone: A junction boundary mismatches the germline segment, possibly from a read error. The chain links TRBV7-9 to TRBJ2-1; 11 bases line up with TRBD2. Per germline, CDR1 SEHNR and CDR2 FQNEAQ (reference sequence). The CDR3 loop spans 15 amino acids. CDR3 in DNA: TGCGCCAGCAGCCAAGATAGCGGGAGGGCCAGTGAGCAGTTCTTC. Its protein is CASSQDSGRASEQFF.

The chain combines TRBV19 with TRBJ1-2, with 9 bases fitting TRBD1. The germline CDR1 and CDR2 sequences are LNHDA and SQIVND (reference sequence). The CDR3 totals 15 residues. J gave up 2 bases and V 7 bases, and 8 bases lay outside the gene matches. The CDR3 here is CASKRDRATNYGYTF. CDR3 coding DNA: TGTGCCAGTAAAAGGGACAGGGCGACAAACTATGGCTACACCTTC.

The CDR3 spells CASSENYGYTF. CDR3 DNA sequence: TGTGCCAGCAGTGAAAACTATGGCTACACCTTC. The chain joins TRBV2 to TRBJ1-2; D is unclear. Germline V CDR1 and CDR2: SNHLY, FYNNEI. This CDR3 contains 11 residues. Trimming took 2 bases from V and 2 from J, leaving 0 bases between them.

This chain joins TRBV7-2 and TRBJ2-1; the D call may be TRBD1 or TRBD2 (7 bases each). The V and J ends lost 2 bases and 4 bases respectively, with 18 bases between them. This CDR3 spans 17 amino acids. Germline CDR1 and CDR2: SGHTA and FQGNSA. CDR3 DNA: TGTGCCAGCAGCTTAACCGGGACAGCGGGGAGTTACAATGAGCAGTTCTTC. Translation: CASSLTGTAGSYNEQFF.

V is TRBV9 and J is TRBJ2-3; D not certain. The V gene lost 9 bases and the J gene lost 0 bases, with 5 bases spanning the gap. The germline gives CDR1 SGDLS, CDR2 YYNGEE. There are 11 residues in the CDR3. The CDR3 DNA follows: TGTGCCACCGGCAGCACAGATACGCAGTATTTT. Translation: CATGSTDTQYF.

The chain employs TRBV9 and TRBJ1-2; 8 bases map to TRBD1. V trimming: 6 bases; J trimming: 6 bases; junction bases outside the gene matches: 13. The CDR3 is made up of 15 amino acids. From germline, CDR1 is SGDLS and CDR2 YYNGEE. CDR3 region: CASTDRQGRADGYTF. DNA for the CDR3: TGTGCCAGCACCGATAGACAGGGGAGGGCTGATGGCTACACCTTC.

This clone showed up just a few times. This rearrangement joins TRBV7-3 to TRBJ2-2, with D possibly being TRBD1 (5 bases). The CDR3 covers 12 residues. Germline V gives CDR1 SGHTA, CDR2 FQGTGA. V lost 5 bases, J lost 7 bases, and 8 bases lay in between. The CDR3 reads CASSPRGGELFF. DNA for the CDR3: TGTGCCAGCAGCCCTAGGGGCGGGGAGCTGTTTTTT.

A few counts support this clone. This chain uses TRBV19 with TRBJ2-3, with 13 nucleotides matching TRBD2. Germline CDR1 is LNHDA and CDR2 is SQIVND (reference sequence). Trimming at V came to 4 bases and at J to 1 base, leaving 5 bases not matched to a gene. The CDR3 totals 17 residues. CDR3 loop: CASSRTSGRGGTDTQYF. The CDR3 DNA is TGTGCCAGTAGTAGGACTAGCGGGAGAGGTGGCACAGATACGCAGTATTTT. Full variable domain (rest looked up from reference TRBV19 and TRBJ2-3): DGGITQSPKYLFRKEGQNVTLSCEQNLNHDAMYWYRQDPGQGLRLIYYSQIVNDFQKGDIAEGYSVSREKKESFPLTVTSAQKNPTAFYLCASSRTSGRGGTDTQYFGPGTRLTVL.

The chain uses TRBV5-4 and TRBJ2-1; 12 positions agree with TRBD2. The CDR3 runs 16 residues. The ends lost 4 bases at V and 6 bases at J; junction bases unmatched: 8. Germline CDR1 reads SGHNT; CDR2 reads YYREEE (reference sequence). Here the CDR3 DNA reads TGTGCCAGCAGCACAAGGACTAGCGGGATTTCCAATGAGCAGTTCTTC. This translates into CASSTRTSGISNEQFF.

The chain joins TRBV5-4 to TRBJ2-5; TRBD1 matches at 9 bases. The CDR3 has 15 amino acids. The germline V gene has CDR1 SGHNT and CDR2 YYREEE (reference sequence). J lost 2 bases, V lost 3 bases, and 5 bases had no gene match. The CDR3 here is CASSSRQGDQETQYF. CDR3 DNA: TGTGCCAGCAGCTCGAGACAGGGGGATCAAGAGACCCAGTACTTC.

About this clone: Other DNA sequences in the sample encode the same CDR3. V usage is TRBV30 and J usage is TRBJ2-3; D possibly corresponds to TRBD2 (5 bases). Germline CDR1 and CDR2: GTSNPN and SVGIG (reference sequence). The CDR3 loop spans 14 amino acids. V dropped 0 bases and J dropped 2 bases, with 9 bases sitting between them. The CDR3 DNA is TGTGCCTGGAGTGTACGCCGGGACACAGATACGCAGTATTTT. This translates into CAWSVRRDTDTQYF.

The V call is TRBV15, the J call TRBJ2-5; TRBD1 matches at 7 bases. The V segment lost 1 base and the J segment 5 bases; nucleotides outside the gene matches: 10. The germline V gene encodes CDR1 LNHNV and CDR2 YYDKDF (reference sequence). The CDR3 extends over 16 amino acids. CDR3 sequence reads: CATSRASGTVGETQYF. The CDR3, as DNA: TGTGCCACCAGCAGAGCATCCGGGACAGTGGGGGAGACCCAGTACTTC.

The chain has TRBV7-9 and TRBJ2-3; no definite D call. The germline V gene encodes CDR1 SEHNR and CDR2 FQNEAQ (reference sequence). Trimming pared 6 bases from V and 0 bases from J, leaving 13 bases between. The CDR3 is 15 amino acids. CDR3 region: CASRSASRSTDTQYF. DNA of the CDR3: TGTGCCAGCAGGTCGGCGAGTCGGAGCACAGATACGCAGTATTTT.

For the CDR3, the DNA is TGCGCCAGCAGCCAAGCAGGGGCGCCGAACTATGGCTACACCTTC. Its translation is CASSQAGAPNYGYTF. The V call is TRBV4-3, the J call TRBJ1-2, with D possibly TRBD1 on 6 matching bases. Germline V gene data show CDR1 as LGHNA and CDR2 as YSLEER. Trimming removed 1 base at V and 2 bases at J, with 11 bases between. CDR3 length: 15 amino acids.

The rearrangement joins TRBV6-1 to TRBJ1-1, with D possibly TRBD1 on 6 matching bases. CDR3 length: 12 residues. Trimming shortened V by 10 bases and J by 11 bases, and 20 bases separated the two germline ends. Germline V lookup: CDR1 MNHNS, CDR2 SASEGT. CDR3 in DNA: TGTGCCATCGTACGGGGGGGCTCAGTTGCTTTCTTT. Translating it yields CAIVRGGSVAFF.

V gene TRBV29-1 combines with J gene TRBJ1-1; TRBD1 is a possible D gene (6 bases). Germline V gene lookup returns CDR1 SQVTM and CDR2 ANQGSEA. CDR3 length equals 15 residues. Trimming removed 4 bases from V and 2 bases from J, with 17 bases in between. CDR3 DNA: TGCAGCGTTGTACCAGGGGCCAACCCTAACACTGAAGCTTTCTTT. Its translation: CSVVPGANPNTEAFF.